Described below is a single TCR beta chain sequence and its context. What it binds is unknown. The CDR3 contains 15 residues. CDR1 and CDR2 from the germline V gene are MNHEY and SMNVEV (reference sequence). These data belong to a study of blood T cells in healthy people across ages. Broader study findings: Naive and antigen-experienced cells were not separated, limiting conclusive comparison.

For the second PCR, which ran for about 7 to 11 cycles, a sample-barcoded 5' primer and a J-beta primer mix were used. One entry per CDR3 protein, called by TCRdb with MiXCR from the 5' RACE reads. In the table there are about 1.6 million distinct CDR3 sequences, about 35% of which are singletons. The clonotype originates from a woman aged 25 to 39 in good health. Specimen: blood. J is TRBJ2-7 and V is TRBV27, with 10 positions matching TRBD1. CDR3 protein: CVSTGQGFGTYEQYF. The CDR3 DNA is TGTGTCAGTACGGGACAGGGGTTCGGCACCTACGAGCAGTACTTC.